This T cell receptor beta chain was recovered during a study of blood T cell repertoires in COVID-19. Participants reported their clinical history, and cohort assignment relied on those reports. Cohort 3 donors were reported recovered after two negative PCRs, clearance, or symptom resolution. Per the germline V gene, CDR1 is LGHNA and CDR2 is YNFKEQ. V lost 0 bases and J lost 4; bases outside the gene matches: 12. CDR3 size: 19 residues. In the source study's methods: Researchers report that nucleated cell counts were estimated from reference gene primer amplification. Repertoires were generated with immunoSEQ multiplex PCR, while TCRdb's copy carries only in-frame clones and drops some. V, J and clone size were drawn from that table, and D and trimming were deduced from the DNA. The sample shows over 150,000 clones, roughly 80% of them seen only once.

This TCR was recovered from a middle-aged man who had recovered from COVID-19. This chain joins TRBV4-2 and TRBJ2-5; 12 bases line up with TRBD2. Sequencing was performed on PBMCs or T cells enriched from blood (not recorded which). The CDR3 is CASSQDRGTSGPTSETQYF. The DNA of the CDR3 is TGTGCCAGCAGCCAAGATCGAGGGACTAGCGGGCCTACCTCAGAGACCCAGTACTTC.